These 20 T cell receptor beta chains came from one sample sequenced in a study of beta chain features in type 1 diabetes. Expressed TCRB transcripts were sequenced because the entire RNA isolate underwent reverse transcription. Generated by immunoSEQ multiplex PCR, the TCRdb table keeps only in-frame clones and is missing some. The sample holds 350,000 to 450,000 clones; around 13% are singletons and the top ten take about 0.04%. Sequenced input: naive CD4+ T cells from blood. These TCRs come from a man aged 25 to 40 in good health.

A remark on this clone: Other DNA sequences in this sample translate to the same CDR3. This chain joins TRBV11-2 and TRBJ2-1; 9 nucleotides align to TRBD1. Germline trimming cut 3 bases from V and 3 bases from J; bases unmatched to any gene: 3. The CDR3 sequence is 15 residues long. Germline V gives CDR1 SGHAT, CDR2 FQNNGV. CDR3 nucleotides: TGTGCCAGCAGCTTGGGACAGGGAAGCTACAATGAGCAGTTCTTC. It yields the protein CASSLGQGSYNEQFF.

The V call is TRBV18, the J call TRBJ1-1; a weak D match, TRBD1 (5 bases). The CDR3 contains 14 residues. Trimming took off 3 bases at V and 4 bases at J, with 12 bases between the two ends. Per germline, CDR1 KGHSH and CDR2 LQKENI. The CDR3 here is CASSPRGRGTEAFF. Written as DNA, the CDR3 is TGTGCCAGCTCACCTAGGGGAAGGGGCACTGAAGCTTTCTTT.

There are a few counts of this clone. Here the CDR3 reads CASTRGNIQYF. In nucleotides, the CDR3 is TGTGCCAGCACCCGAGGGAACATTCAGTACTTC. This rearrangement joins TRBV6-5 to TRBJ2-4; weak D call: TRBD2 (5 bases). Trimming cost V 7 bases and J 7 bases, with 8 bases left between them. CDR3 length: 11 residues. CDR1 is MNHEY and CDR2 is SVGAGI in the germline V gene.

This chain links TRBV18 with TRBJ2-5, with 8 bases identical to TRBD1. V lost 2 bases to trimming and J lost 4 bases; unmatched junction nucleotides: 3. The CDR3 length is 14 residues. CDR1 KGHSH and CDR2 LQKENI come from the germline V gene. The CDR3 protein is CASSPGQGPETQYF. In nucleotides, the CDR3 is TGTGCCAGCTCACCAGGACAGGGCCCAGAGACCCAGTACTTC.

In this sample, this clone turned up a few times. This chain joins TRBV9 and TRBJ2-3, with TRBD2 matching 9 bases. V was clipped by 5 bases and J by 2 bases; unmatched bases: 6. Germline CDR1 is SGDLS and CDR2 is YYNGEE. This CDR3 contains 15 residues. In nucleotides, the CDR3 is TGTGCCAGCAGGAGTAGCGGGAGCCCCACAGATACGCAGTATTTT. Protein sequence: CASRSSGSPTDTQYF.

CDR3 nucleotide sequence: TGCAGTGCTGGACGTCCCGGGGAGCTGTTTTTT. Its protein product is CSAGRPGELFF. The chain uses TRBV20-1 and TRBJ2-2, with D uncertain. The CDR3 loop spans 11 amino acids. Germline-derived CDR1 and CDR2 are DFQATT and SNEGSKA (reference sequence). Trimming stripped 5 bases from V and 6 bases from J, with 7 bases between.

The sample holds a few counts of this clone. The genes are TRBV29-1 and TRBJ2-1, with 10 bases lining up with TRBD1. The CDR3 length is 13 residues. Germline CDR1 reads SQVTM; CDR2 reads ANQGSEA. Unmatched junction bases numbered 9, after V lost 7 bases and J lost 9 bases. The CDR3 DNA sequence: TGCAGCGCCGAGAGGGACAGGGGCGGTGAGCAGTTCTTC. It codes for CSAERDRGGEQFF.

There are a few counts of this clone. The chain uses TRBV30 and TRBJ2-3, with 7 bases aligning to TRBD1. This CDR3 comprises 14 residues. Germline CDR1 GTSNPN, CDR2 SVGIG (reference sequence). With 5 bases clipped from V and 6 bases from J, the junction kept 11 bases outside the gene matches. The CDR3: CAWEKGGTTDTQYF. In DNA, the CDR3 is TGTGCCTGGGAAAAAGGGGGCACTACCGATACGCAGTATTTT.

The chain employs TRBV15 and TRBJ1-2; D remains ambiguous. V was pared by 2 bases and J by 2 bases, with 12 bases between. Germline CDR1 and CDR2: LNHNV and YYDKDF (reference sequence). The CDR3 consists of 15 residues. CDR3 nucleotides: TGTGCCACCAGCAGACCGCCGGTTGGGAACTATGGCTACACCTTC. Translated: CATSRPPVGNYGYTF.

The CDR3 coding sequence is TGTGCCAGCAGTTACTACCGTGGTCTGGGCACAGATACGCAGTATTTT. Translation gives CASSYYRGLGTDTQYF. J is TRBJ2-3 and V is TRBV6-5; D is unresolved. CDR1 and CDR2 (germline): MNHEY, SVGAGI. The V end lost 1 base, the J end lost 1 base, and 12 bases lay between the germline ends. This CDR3 has 16 residues.

This clone showed up just a few times. The gene calls are TRBV30 and TRBJ2-6; D unresolved. Germline CDR1 is GTSNPN and CDR2 is SVGIG (reference sequence). The length of the CDR3 is 14 residues. The ends were cut back, 4 bases at V and 0 bases at J, with 7 bases in the middle. Written as DNA, the CDR3 is TGTGCCTGGAACCCTAACTCTGGGGCCAACGTCCTGACTTTC. It translates to CAWNPNSGANVLTF.

In this sample, this clone turned up a few times. This rearrangement joins TRBV5-1 to TRBJ2-1; a weak D match, TRBD2 (5 bases). The CDR3 is 13 amino acids. The V gene lost 1 base and the J gene lost 6 bases, with 8 bases spanning the gap. Per the germline V gene, CDR1 is SGHRS and CDR2 is YFSETQ. CDR3 sequence: CASSLYGVNEQFF. CDR3 nucleotide sequence: TGCGCCAGCAGCTTGTACGGGGTCAATGAGCAGTTCTTC.

This clone was seen more than once but under ten times. The chain combines TRBV5-1 with TRBJ1-1; no definite D call. This CDR3 spans 16 amino acids. The V gene's germline CDR1 is SGHRS and CDR2 YFSETQ. V lost 0 bases and J lost 6, with 18 bases in between. The CDR3 sequence is CASSLEPASSGAEAFF. The CDR3 bases are TGCGCCAGCAGCTTGGAACCGGCAAGTAGCGGGGCTGAAGCTTTCTTT.

The chain links TRBV7-2 to TRBJ2-3; 10 bases are shared with TRBD2. The CDR3 length is 15 residues. CDR1 is SGHTA and CDR2 is FQGNSA in the germline V gene. V shed 4 bases and J 1 base; nucleotides not matched to a gene: 2. The CDR3 DNA sequence: TGTGCCAGCAGCTCGAGCGGGGGGGGCACAGATACGCAGTATTTT. As protein: CASSSSGGGTDTQYF.

This clone has a handful of counts. At the DNA level, this CDR3 is encoded by other sequences in the same sample as well. The chain carries TRBV27 and TRBJ2-2, with TRBD1 as a possible D gene (5 bases). The CDR3 totals 11 residues. Trimming pared 8 bases from V and 9 bases from J, leaving 10 bases between. CDR1 and CDR2 (germline): MNHEY, SMNVEV (reference sequence). CDR3: CASLWGRELFF. The CDR3, as DNA: TGTGCCAGCCTGTGGGGCCGGGAGCTGTTTTTT.

The chain combines TRBV2 with TRBJ2-1, with 10 bases identical to TRBD2. J gave up 6 bases and V 4 bases, and 9 bases lay outside the gene matches. Germline lookup yields CDR1 SNHLY and CDR2 FYNNEI. This CDR3 contains 16 residues. CDR3 sequence reads: CASSVLAGDTVNEQFF. CDR3 in DNA: TGTGCCAGCAGTGTTCTAGCGGGAGATACGGTCAATGAGCAGTTCTTC.

This chain uses TRBV25-1 with TRBJ2-5; D uncertain. The CDR3 consists of 14 residues. V was pared by 3 bases and J by 2 bases, with 10 bases between. The germline gives CDR1 MGHDK, CDR2 SYGVNS. The CDR3 loop is CASSDWASQETQYF. For the CDR3, the DNA is TGTGCCAGCAGTGATTGGGCCTCGCAAGAGACCCAGTACTTC.

This clone was found once. This rearrangement joins TRBV7-2 to TRBJ2-1, with TRBD1 matching over 11 bases. With V trimmed by 2 bases and J by 6 bases, 3 bases remained unmatched. Germline V lookup: CDR1 SGHTA, CDR2 FQGNSA. The CDR3 loop spans 15 amino acids. The CDR3 loop reads CASSLQGQGVNEQFF. CDR3 DNA sequence: TGTGCCAGCAGCTTACAGGGACAGGGGGTCAATGAGCAGTTCTTC.

The chain is built from TRBV6-5 and TRBJ1-4, with a tentative D call TRBD1 (5 bases). The V gene's germline CDR1 is MNHEY and CDR2 SVGAGI. The V end lost 0 bases, the J end lost 0 bases, and 8 bases lay between the germline ends. This CDR3 is 16 amino acids long. The CDR3 sequence: CASSYSGTATNEKLFF. The CDR3 nucleotides are TGTGCCAGCAGTTACTCAGGGACCGCAACTAATGAAAAACTGTTTTTT.

The CDR3 loop reads CARDGNSPLHF. In DNA, the CDR3 is TGTGCCCGGGACGGAAATTCACCCCTCCACTTT. The chain employs TRBV6-6 and TRBJ1-6, with D maybe TRBD1 (5 bases). The germline V and J ends were trimmed by 11 bases and 7 bases, with 9 bases remaining between them. Germline V lookup: CDR1 MNHNY, CDR2 SVGAGI (reference sequence). The CDR3 has 11 residues.